These 10 T cell receptor beta chains originate from one sample sequenced in a study of blood T cell repertoires in COVID-19. The protocol was immunoSEQ multiplex PCR, while the TCRdb copy is restricted to in-frame clones and leaves out a portion. Here the sample spans 200,000 to 300,000 clones, 82% being singletons. Sequencing used peripheral blood. These receptors all stem from a woman aged 60-75 years with active or convalescent COVID-19.

The chain combines TRBV5-1 with TRBJ1-1, with 8 bases that match TRBD1. Trimming removed 3 bases from V and 1 base from J; junction bases left unmatched: 5. CDR3 length: 15 amino acids. Germline V CDR1 and CDR2: SGHRS, YFSETQ. The CDR3 is CASSSPGTGNTEAFF. The CDR3 nucleotides are TGCGCCAGCAGCTCCCCCGGGACAGGGAACACTGAAGCTTTCTTT. Combining the CDR3 with reference TRBV5-1 and TRBJ1-1 gives the whole variable domain KAGVTQTPRYLIKTRGQQVTLSCSPISGHRSVSWYQQTPGQGLQFLFEYFSETQRNKGNFPGRFSGRQFSNSRSEMNVSTLELGDSALYLCASSSPGTGNTEAFFGQGTRLTVV.

The chain has TRBV30 and TRBJ1-2; 9 positions match TRBD1. The CDR3 is made up of 13 amino acids. In germline, CDR1 is GTSNPN, CDR2 SVGIG (reference sequence). V lost 2 bases to trimming and J lost 7 bases; unmatched junction nucleotides: 5. In DNA, the CDR3 is TGTGCCTGGAGTTTCCGACAGGGGGTTGGCTACACCTTC. This codes for CAWSFRQGVGYTF.

The chain is built from TRBV7-8 and TRBJ1-5, with 8 positions matching TRBD1. The CDR3 has 16 residues. From germline, CDR1 is SGHVS and CDR2 FQNEAQ. J lost 2 bases, V lost 3 bases, and 6 bases had no gene match. CDR3 nucleotides: TGTGCCAGCAGCTTCTCCGGGACAGGTGGCAATCAGCCCCAGCATTTT. Translated: CASSFSGTGGNQPQHF. The full variable domain, in which reference TRBV7-8 and TRBJ1-5 provide the parts outside the CDR3, is GAGVSQSPRYKVAKRGQDVALRCDPISGHVSLFWYQQALGQGPEFLTYFQNEAQLDKSGLPSDRFFAERPEGSVSTLKIQRTQQEDSAVYLCASSFSGTGGNQPQHFGDGTRLSIL.

This chain uses TRBV6-5 with TRBJ1-2, with TRBD1 matching over 9 bases. The CDR3 sequence is 14 residues long. Germline CDR1 MNHEY, CDR2 SVGAGI. The V segment lost 6 bases and the J segment 6 bases; nucleotides outside the gene matches: 8. The CDR3 nucleotides are TGTGCCAGCAGGCCTCGTACAGGGGGCGATGGCTACACCTTC. Amino acid sequence: CASRPRTGGDGYTF.

The chain employs TRBV7-8 and TRBJ2-6; D may be TRBD1 (5 bases). This CDR3 contains 14 residues. Per the germline V gene, CDR1 is SGHVS and CDR2 is FQNEAQ. The ends were cut back, 5 bases at V and 4 bases at J, with 9 bases in the middle. The CDR3 here is CASSPGSGANVLTF. CDR3 DNA sequence: TGTGCCAGCAGCCCAGGGTCGGGGGCCAACGTCCTGACTTTC.

In its sample, this clone was seen a few times. The chain has TRBV27 and TRBJ2-2; D uncertain. The CDR3 is 15 amino acids. With 6 bases removed from V and 2 bases from J, the gap between germline ends came to 13 bases. Germline-derived CDR1 and CDR2 are MNHEY and SMNVEV (reference sequence). DNA of the CDR3: TGTGCCAGCAGCCTCAGGATGCTCAACACCGGGGAGCTGTTTTTT. This sequence encodes CASSLRMLNTGELFF.

V is TRBV19 and J is TRBJ1-5, with TRBD1 matching 7 bases. The CDR3 has 15 residues. Trimming took 6 bases from V and 0 from J; bases not matched to a gene: 5. From germline, CDR1 is LNHDA and CDR2 SQIVND (reference sequence). The CDR3 coding sequence is TGTGCCAGTAGGCCGACAGGGATTAGCAATCAGCCCCAGCATTTT. This translates into CASRPTGISNQPQHF.

This chain links TRBV11-2 with TRBJ2-7, with D possibly TRBD1 on 6 matching bases. CDR1 is SGHAT and CDR2 is FQNNGV in the germline V gene. V lost 3 bases, J lost 2 bases, and 11 bases lay in between. CDR3 size: 14 residues. CDR3 bases: TGTGCCAGCAGCTTTCGCAGGGGCCCCTACGAGCAGTACTTC. Encoded protein: CASSFRRGPYEQYF.

By sample fraction, this clone is large (0.1 to 1%). This chain connects TRBV7-9 to TRBJ2-1; D perhaps matches TRBD2 (5 bases). CDR1 is SEHNR and CDR2 is FQNEAQ in the germline V gene (reference sequence). The V end was cut by 5 bases, the J end by 6 bases, with 8 bases between. This CDR3 is built from 12 residues. CDR3 nucleotides: TGTGCCAGCAGCGAAGAGGGCAATGAGCAGTTCTTC. Protein product: CASSEEGNEQFF.

This clone was seen only once. The V gene is TRBV5-1, the J gene TRBJ2-1; TRBD2 agrees at 13 bases. The CDR3 totals 16 residues. V was pared by 3 bases and J by 4 bases, with 4 bases of the junction left unmatched. CDR1 and CDR2 from the germline V gene are SGHRS and YFSETQ. The DNA for the CDR3 is TGCGCCAGCAGCTCCAGACTAGCGGGGGGTTACAATGAGCAGTTCTTC. Protein sequence: CASSSRLAGGYNEQFF.